The clone carrying this T cell receptor (beta chain) was counted only a few times. The treatment was: randomized to nivolumab then ipilimumab (arm A) or the reverse (arm B). None of the patients previously received DNA-damaging chemotherapy. From thawed PBMCs, live CD3+CD8+ cells negative for CD19 and CD56 were sorted. V shed 5 bases and J shed 5 bases, with 18 bases lying between them. The CDR3 is made up of 15 amino acids. The germline gives CDR1 MNHEY, CDR2 SMNVEV (reference sequence). This entry belongs to a study of sequential checkpoint blockade in melanoma. Overall study: First-line arms were nivolumab then ipilimumab, or the reverse, randomized 1:1. After both sequences, patients received maintenance nivolumab.

Some clones are missing from TCRdb's copy, which holds only in-frame ones; the method was immunoSEQ multiplex PCR. The sample lists thousands of clones, roughly nine tenths occurring once. The receptor's source is a human donor with melanoma. This material consisted of CD8+ T cells sorted from blood (inferred from file names), taken from a patient given nivolumab and ipilimumab in sequence. The V call is TRBV27, the J call TRBJ1-2; a weak D match, TRBD1 (5 bases). CDR3 sequence (DNA): TGTGCCAGCAGTATGAGTTCCGGGGGGTTGTATGGCTACACCTTC. Amino acid sequence: CASSMSSGGLYGYTF.